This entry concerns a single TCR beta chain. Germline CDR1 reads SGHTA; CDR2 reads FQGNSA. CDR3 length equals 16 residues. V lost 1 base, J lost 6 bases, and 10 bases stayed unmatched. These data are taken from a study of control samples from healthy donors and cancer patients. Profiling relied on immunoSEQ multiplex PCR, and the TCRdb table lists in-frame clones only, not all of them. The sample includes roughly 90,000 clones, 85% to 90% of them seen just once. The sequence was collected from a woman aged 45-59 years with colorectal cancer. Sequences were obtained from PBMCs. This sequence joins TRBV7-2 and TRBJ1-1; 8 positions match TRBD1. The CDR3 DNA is TGTGCCAGCAGCTTAGACCGGACAGGGTTAACGTCTGAAGCTTTCTTT. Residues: CASSLDRTGLTSEAFF.